This T cell receptor (beta chain) was captured in a study of blood T cell repertoires in COVID-19. Overall study context: The cDNA or gDNA used as material had been derived from T cells, B-cell-depleted T cells, or PBMCs.

A Seattle source enrolled patients during active infection and followed them longitudinally. TCRdb's copy holds only in-frame clones and misses some; the assay was immunoSEQ multiplex PCR. This sample has more than 95,000 clones, with around 83% found just once. Germline loops: CDR1 SEHNR, CDR2 FQNEAQ (reference sequence). CDR3 size: 15 residues. V was cut by 5 bases and J by 4 bases, with 18 bases left in between. The clonotype was recovered from an elderly woman with COVID-19, enrolled during active disease. The sample consisted of peripheral blood. The chain employs TRBV7-9 and TRBJ2-7; a weak D match, TRBD2 (6 bases). CDR3 sequence reads: CASSTWSSGQYEQYF. The CDR3 bases are TGTGCCAGCAGCACATGGTCCAGCGGGCAGTACGAGCAGTACTTC.